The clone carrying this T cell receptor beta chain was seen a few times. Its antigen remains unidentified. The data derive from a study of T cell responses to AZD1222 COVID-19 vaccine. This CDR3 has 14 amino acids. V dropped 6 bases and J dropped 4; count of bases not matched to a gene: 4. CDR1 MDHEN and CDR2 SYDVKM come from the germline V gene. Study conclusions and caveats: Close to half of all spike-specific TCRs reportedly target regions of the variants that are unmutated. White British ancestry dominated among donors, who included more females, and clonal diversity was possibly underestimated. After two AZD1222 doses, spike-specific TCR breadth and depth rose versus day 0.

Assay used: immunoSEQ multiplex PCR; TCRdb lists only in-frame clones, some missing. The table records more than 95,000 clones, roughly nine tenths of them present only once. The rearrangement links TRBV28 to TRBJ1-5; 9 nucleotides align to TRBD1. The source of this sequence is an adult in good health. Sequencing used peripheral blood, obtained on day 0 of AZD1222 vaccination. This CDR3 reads CASRTTGGNQPQHF. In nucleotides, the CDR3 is TGTGCCAGCAGGACGACAGGGGGAAATCAGCCCCAGCATTTT.